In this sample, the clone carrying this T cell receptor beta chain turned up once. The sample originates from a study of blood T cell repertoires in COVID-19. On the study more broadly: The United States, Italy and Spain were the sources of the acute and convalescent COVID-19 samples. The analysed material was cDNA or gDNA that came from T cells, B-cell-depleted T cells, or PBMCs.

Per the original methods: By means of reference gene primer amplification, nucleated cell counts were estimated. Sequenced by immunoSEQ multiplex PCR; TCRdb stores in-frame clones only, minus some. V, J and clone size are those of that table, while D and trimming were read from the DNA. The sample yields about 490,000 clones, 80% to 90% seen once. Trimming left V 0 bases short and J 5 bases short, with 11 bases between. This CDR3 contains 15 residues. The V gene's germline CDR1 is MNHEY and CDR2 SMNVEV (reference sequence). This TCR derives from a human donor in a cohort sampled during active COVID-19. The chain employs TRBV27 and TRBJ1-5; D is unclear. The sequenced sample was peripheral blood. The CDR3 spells CASSLSYSHYQPQHF. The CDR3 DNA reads TGTGCCAGCAGTTTATCGTACAGTCACTATCAGCCCCAGCATTTT.